This T cell receptor beta chain appears in the sequencing data of a study of T cells in Graves' hyperthyroidism and ophthalmopathy. Turning to the study itself: Before treatment of any kind, peripheral blood was taken at initial diagnosis. The study's findings and limits: Ophthalmopathy was separated from stable hyperthyroidism by a 13 V-J model. Ophthalmopathy got predicted by the model a median roughly 6.1 months before its onset. Blood also contained most expanded thyroid clonotypes above 0.001.

J lost 6 bases, V lost 5 bases, and 11 bases had no gene match. The CDR3 loop spans 15 amino acids. This clonotype has a handful of counts. The target antigen is unknown. Amplification of TCR beta CDR3 regions used RNA as the template. The study used the HTBI primer set for a first-round RT-PCR of the TCR CDR3. A single record per CDR3 protein comes from TCRdb applying MiXCR to the multiplex PCR reads. The sample gives more than 450,000 distinct CDR3 sequences, about 20% of which show up once; approximately 50% is in the top ten. Specimen: blood. The source of this sequence is a man aged 40-49 years with Graves' ophthalmopathy. This sequence joins TRBV12-3 or TRBV12-4 and TRBJ1-2, with 8 bases lining up with TRBD1. DNA of the CDR3: TGTGCCAGCAGTCCCCCGGGACAGGTGTTGCATGGCTACACCTTC. It is translated as CASSPPGQVLHGYTF.